Listed here are 23 T cell receptor beta chains from one sample, sequenced in a study of blood T cell repertoires in COVID-19. The assay was immunoSEQ multiplex PCR, and TCRdb's table has in-frame clones only and misses some. The sample lists a few hundred thousand clones, roughly nine tenths occurring once. The sequenced sample was PBMCs or T cells enriched from blood (not recorded which). The receptors derive from a woman between 18 and 29 years old who had recovered from COVID-19.

The chain is built from TRBV9 and TRBJ1-2, with D perhaps matching TRBD1 (6 bases). The CDR3 is 13 residues long. CDR1 SGDLS and CDR2 YYNGEE come from the germline V gene. Trimming shortened V by 6 bases and J by 0 bases, and 9 bases separated the two germline ends. The CDR3 DNA reads TGTGCCAGCAACAGGGATCCTAACTATGGCTACACCTTC. Translating it yields CASNRDPNYGYTF.

CDR3 residues: CASSQVVGRGPGGAKQPQHF. The CDR3 DNA sequence: TGCGCCAGCAGCCAAGTGGTCGGGCGGGGCCCTGGTGGAGCCAAGCAGCCCCAGCATTTT. The chain recombines TRBV4-1 with TRBJ1-5; TRBD1 is a possible D gene (5 bases). The CDR3 covers 20 residues. Germline lookup yields CDR1 MGHRA and CDR2 YSYEKL. Trimming took off 1 base at V and 7 bases at J, with 29 bases between the two ends.

The chain links TRBV5-6 to TRBJ2-3, with D possibly being TRBD2 (6 bases). The CDR3 runs to 16 residues. Trimming stripped 2 bases from V and 4 bases from J, with 17 bases between. The germline V gene has CDR1 SGHDT and CDR2 YYEEEE. Here the CDR3 reads CASSFFGGAVADTQYF. In DNA, the CDR3 is TGTGCCAGCAGCTTCTTCGGGGGAGCGGTAGCAGATACGCAGTATTTT. Full variable domain (rest looked up from reference TRBV5-6 and TRBJ2-3): DAGVTQSPTHLIKTRGQQVTLRCSPKSGHDTVSWYQQALGQGPQFIFQYYEEEERQRGNFPDRFSGHQFPNYSSELNVNALLLGDSALYLCASSFFGGAVADTQYFGPGTRLTVL.

V gene TRBV18 combines with J gene TRBJ2-7; a weak D match, TRBD1 (6 bases). V was shortened by 6 bases and J by 0 bases, with 6 bases between the two germline ends. CDR3 length: 12 residues. The V gene's germline CDR1 is KGHSH and CDR2 LQKENI. This CDR3 is CASSDSSYEQYF. DNA of the CDR3: TGTGCCAGCTCGGACAGCTCCTACGAGCAGTACTTC.

The rearrangement joins TRBV19 to TRBJ1-2; 8 nucleotides match TRBD1. Germline V lookup: CDR1 LNHDA, CDR2 SQIVND (reference sequence). The CDR3 loop spans 15 amino acids. Trimming cost V 6 bases and J 5 bases; bases outside gene matches: 11. The chain's CDR3 is CASRTMDREVYGYTF. CDR3 sequence (DNA): TGTGCCAGTAGAACCATGGACAGGGAAGTGTATGGCTACACCTTC.

This clone was found once. V usage is TRBV5-1 and J usage is TRBJ2-7; 10 bases fit TRBD1. Germline CDR1 and CDR2: SGHRS and YFSETQ. The CDR3 consists of 14 residues. V lost 4 bases to trimming and J lost 3 bases; unmatched junction nucleotides: 4. The DNA for the CDR3 is TGCGCCAGCAGCCCCGGGACAGGGGACTACGAGCAGTACTTC. This codes for CASSPGTGDYEQYF.

The V call is TRBV7-9, the J call TRBJ1-1; the D is unclear. This CDR3 is built from 13 residues. The germline gives CDR1 SEHNR, CDR2 FQNEAQ (reference sequence). V shed 3 bases and J shed 3 bases, with 8 bases lying between them. This chain's CDR3 is CASSFLSDTEAFF. The CDR3 DNA is TGTGCCAGCAGCTTCTTGTCAGACACTGAAGCTTTCTTT.

V is TRBV6-2 or TRBV6-3 and J is TRBJ1-2; tentatively, D is TRBD1 (5 bases). V was trimmed by 2 bases and J by 7 bases, leaving 17 bases between them. Germline CDR1 and CDR2: MNHEY and SVGEGT. This CDR3 contains 15 residues. CDR3 region: CASSYPRAGYTGYTF. The CDR3 DNA follows: TGTGCCAGCAGTTACCCCCGGGCAGGGTATACTGGCTACACCTTC.

This clone came up a few times. The chain recombines TRBV4-1 with TRBJ1-1; 9 bases match TRBD1. CDR3 size: 14 residues. Per the germline V gene, CDR1 is MGHRA and CDR2 is YSYEKL. With V trimmed by 1 base and J by 3 bases, 0 bases remained unmatched. CDR3 region: CASSQGQGDTEAFF. CDR3 nucleotide sequence: TGCGCCAGCAGCCAAGGACAGGGGGACACTGAAGCTTTCTTT.

This chain connects TRBV7-6 to TRBJ1-6; D might be TRBD1 (6 bases). Trimming took off 5 bases at V and 8 bases at J, with 10 bases between the two ends. This CDR3 spans 13 amino acids. Germline V lookup: CDR1 SGHVS, CDR2 FNYEAQ. The CDR3 reads CASSQDRDSPLHF. The CDR3 DNA sequence: TGTGCCAGCAGCCAGGACAGAGATTCACCCCTCCACTTT.

The chain has TRBV2 and TRBJ1-4; TRBD1 matches 7 bases. This CDR3 spans 14 amino acids. Germline loops: CDR1 SNHLY, CDR2 FYNNEI. J was trimmed by 8 bases and V by 6 bases; bases with no gene match: 9. The CDR3, as DNA: TGTGCCAGCAGCGGAACAGGGGAGAAAGAAAAACTGTTTTTT. This gives the protein CASSGTGEKEKLFF.

The J gene is TRBJ1-5, the V gene TRBV7-8, with D perhaps TRBD1 (5 bases). V lost 8 bases, J lost 4 bases, and 12 bases lay in between. This CDR3 is 13 amino acids long. Per the germline V gene, CDR1 is SGHVS and CDR2 is FQNEAQ. The CDR3 sequence: CASGQGVNQPQHF. CDR3 nucleotide sequence: TGTGCCAGCGGACAAGGGGTTAATCAGCCCCAGCATTTT.

This clone was seen more than once but under ten times. The chain joins TRBV30 to TRBJ1-3; weak D call: TRBD1 (6 bases). Per germline, CDR1 GTSNPN and CDR2 SVGIG (reference sequence). This CDR3 region has 16 residues. V was pared by 5 bases and J by 0 bases, with 17 bases between. The CDR3 DNA is TGTGCCTGGCGACAGGTCCATCCCTTCTCTGGAAACACCATATATTTT. This codes for CAWRQVHPFSGNTIYF.

The chain has TRBV6-5 and TRBJ2-3; D might be TRBD2 (6 bases). Germline-derived CDR1 and CDR2 are MNHEY and SVGAGI. This CDR3 spans 15 amino acids. The ends were cut back, 0 bases at V and 3 bases at J, with 10 bases in the middle. This chain's CDR3 is CASSYSSGRTDTQYF. CDR3 DNA sequence: TGTGCCAGCAGTTACTCGAGCGGGCGAACAGATACGCAGTATTTT.

J is TRBJ2-2 and V is TRBV12-3 or TRBV12-4, with D uncertain. The CDR3 length is 13 residues. The ends were cut back, 2 bases at V and 5 bases at J, with 6 bases in the middle. In DNA form, the CDR3 reads TGTGCCAGCAGTTTACCCGCGACCGGGGAGCTGTTTTTT. It encodes CASSLPATGELFF.

This clone was detected only a few times. This sequence joins TRBV10-3 and TRBJ2-7, with a weak D call TRBD1 (6 bases). CDR3 length: 14 residues. Germline V gives CDR1 ENHRY, CDR2 SYGVKD. The V gene lost 6 bases and the J gene lost 2 bases, with 14 bases spanning the gap. CDR3 coding DNA: TGTGCCATCAGGCCCTCTACAGGGACCTACGAGCAGTACTTC. Translated, it gives CAIRPSTGTYEQYF.

This rearrangement joins TRBV5-1 to TRBJ2-1; 13 nucleotides match TRBD2. V was clipped by 4 bases and J by 0 bases; unmatched bases: 7. In germline, CDR1 is SGHRS, CDR2 YFSETQ. The CDR3 has 18 amino acids. This CDR3 is CASSPRTSGGLSYNEQFF. The CDR3 bases are TGCGCCAGCAGCCCGAGGACTAGCGGGGGCCTCTCCTACAATGAGCAGTTCTTC.

The chain has TRBV7-2 and TRBJ2-3; TRBD2 agrees at 8 bases. Looked up from germline, CDR1 is SGHTA and CDR2 is FQGNSA. V trimming: 1 base; J trimming: 0 bases; junction bases outside the gene matches: 0. This CDR3 comprises 15 residues. The CDR3 sequence: CASSLERGSTDTQYF. The CDR3 DNA sequence: TGTGCCAGCAGCTTAGAGCGGGGGAGCACAGATACGCAGTATTTT.

J is TRBJ2-5 and V is TRBV5-1; D possibly corresponds to TRBD2 (6 bases). There are 16 residues in the CDR3. The germline V and J ends were trimmed by 1 base and 1 base, with 14 bases remaining between them. Germline V gene lookup returns CDR1 SGHRS and CDR2 YFSETQ. The CDR3 spells CASSLLGRQVQETQYF. As DNA, the CDR3 is TGCGCCAGCAGCTTGTTAGGGAGGCAGGTCCAAGAGACCCAGTACTTC. The full variable domain, completed using reference TRBV5-1 and TRBJ2-5, is KAGVTQTPRYLIKTRGQQVTLSCSPISGHRSVSWYQQTPGQGLQFLFEYFSETQRNKGNFPGRFSGRQFSNSRSEMNVSTLELGDSALYLCASSLLGRQVQETQYFGPGTRLLVL.

The CDR3: CSAGPAAQAFF. The CDR3 DNA reads TGCAGTGCTGGGCCGGCCGCCCAAGCTTTCTTT. The rearrangement uses TRBV20-1 and TRBJ1-1, with D hard to call. The V gene lost 5 bases and the J gene lost 9 bases, with 13 bases spanning the gap. Per the germline V gene, CDR1 is DFQATT and CDR2 is SNEGSKA (reference sequence). The CDR3 length is 11 residues.

As regards this clone: The germline gene is not matched at one end of the junction; a read error may be the cause. The chain couples TRBV7-7 to TRBJ1-5; D not resolved. The CDR3 has 13 amino acids. Germline CDR1 and CDR2: SSHAT and FNYEAQ (reference sequence). The CDR3 loop reads CASSLRAGQPQHF. The DNA of the CDR3 is TGTGCTAGCAGCTTACGCGCGGGGCAGCCCCAGCATTTT.

The chain joins TRBV15 to TRBJ1-2, with TRBD1 matching 7 bases. Per the germline V gene, CDR1 is LNHNV and CDR2 is YYDKDF (reference sequence). V lost 8 bases to trimming and J lost 5 bases; unmatched junction nucleotides: 11. CDR3 length equals 14 residues. The CDR3 nucleotides read TGTGCCACCGGGGACCGGGACAGAGTTTATGGCTACACCTTC. Protein: CATGDRDRVYGYTF.

The chain links TRBV2 to TRBJ1-5, with D possibly matching TRBD1 (5 bases). The germline CDR1 and CDR2 sequences are SNHLY and FYNNEI. V lost 7 bases and J 5 bases, leaving 15 bases between the germline ends. The length of the CDR3 is 14 residues. This CDR3 reads CASTRDLLDQPQHF. The CDR3 nucleotides read TGTGCCAGCACCCGGGACTTACTGGATCAGCCCCAGCATTTT.